One and the same sample provided the 20 T cell receptor beta chains below, sequenced in a study of blood T cell repertoires in COVID-19. The repertoire was sequenced with immunoSEQ multiplex PCR; TCRdb's copy has only in-frame clones and lacks some. This table holds around 140,000 clones, roughly 86% found once. Sequenced sample: peripheral blood. All receptors derive from a man between 70 and 80 years old with acute or convalescent COVID-19.

The chain carries TRBV7-2 and TRBJ1-3; D remains unclear. Germline CDR1 and CDR2: SGHTA and FQGNSA. V was shortened by 1 base and J by 3 bases, with 10 bases between the two germline ends. This CDR3 is built from 15 residues. CDR3 region: CASSLVAGFGNTIYF. In nucleotides, the CDR3 is TGTGCCAGCAGCTTAGTTGCGGGGTTTGGAAACACCATATATTTT.

This clone has just one count. V and J are TRBV28 and TRBJ2-7; 9 bases match TRBD1. The CDR3 runs to 14 residues. After removal of 6 bases from V and 5 bases from J, the junction contained 8 bases not matched to a gene. Germline values: CDR1 MDHEN, CDR2 SYDVKM. CDR3 protein: CASRAGTGRNEQYF. CDR3 sequence (DNA): TGTGCCAGCAGGGCCGGGACAGGGAGGAACGAGCAGTACTTC.

This chain connects TRBV6-5 to TRBJ2-2; 11 nucleotides agree with TRBD1. The CDR3 is 14 amino acids. Germline CDR1 MNHEY, CDR2 SVGAGI. The ends lost 6 bases at V and 6 bases at J; junction bases unmatched: 3. Here the CDR3 reads CASRGTGGAGELFF. The DNA of the CDR3 is TGTGCCAGCAGGGGGACAGGGGGTGCCGGGGAGCTGTTTTTT.

In DNA form, the CDR3 reads TGTGCCAGCAGACCATCGAGCACCCTCACCGGCTACGAGCAGTACTTC. Translated: CASRPSSTLTGYEQYF. The rearrangement joins TRBV7-2 to TRBJ2-7; D is ambiguous. V was pared by 6 bases and J by 3 bases, with 21 bases between. The CDR3 spans 16 residues. Germline-derived CDR1 and CDR2 are SGHTA and FQGNSA.

As DNA, the CDR3 is TGTGCCACCAGTGAGACTACAGATACGCAGTATTTT. Amino acids: CATSETTDTQYF. V is TRBV24-1 and J is TRBJ2-3; D call uncertain. V lost 4 bases, J lost 3 bases, and 4 bases lay in between. The CDR3 length is 12 residues. Germline assignment: CDR1 KGHDR and CDR2 SFDVKD.

The V and J genes are TRBV7-9 and TRBJ2-1; 12 positions agree with TRBD2. Germline V gene sequence: CDR1 SEHNR, CDR2 FQNEAQ (reference sequence). This CDR3 is 15 amino acids long. V lost 1 base, J lost 9 bases, and 4 bases stayed unmatched. The CDR3 loop is CASSLGLAGAPEQFF. The CDR3 region has the DNA TGTGCCAGCAGCTTAGGACTAGCGGGGGCGCCTGAGCAGTTCTTC. The variable domain in full, with the rest retrieved from reference TRBV7-9 and TRBJ2-1, is DTGVSQNPRHKITKRGQNVTFRCDPISEHNRLYWYRQTLGQGPEFLTYFQNEAQLEKSRLLSDRFSAERPKGSFSTLEIQRTEQGDSAMYLCASSLGLAGAPEQFFGPGTRLTVL.

The sample holds one count of this clone. The chain employs TRBV28 and TRBJ2-7; D is ambiguous. This CDR3 has 13 amino acids. The V end was cut by 5 bases, the J end by 3 bases, with 11 bases between. CDR1 and CDR2 from the germline V gene are MDHEN and SYDVKM. CDR3 bases: TGTGCCAGCAGTCGAGGCTTAGGCTACGAGCAGTACTTC. Its translation: CASSRGLGYEQYF.

This clone has a single count. The chain couples TRBV4-1 to TRBJ2-4, with D possibly TRBD2 on 7 matching bases. Per germline, CDR1 MGHRA and CDR2 YSYEKL. This CDR3 has 21 residues. Trimming took off 1 base at V and 0 bases at J, with 25 bases between the two ends. CDR3 region: CASSQGWGGRGSSLAKNIQYF. CDR3 DNA: TGCGCCAGCAGCCAAGGATGGGGGGGGCGCGGATCATCCTTAGCCAAAAACATTCAGTACTTC.

V usage is TRBV5-4 and J usage is TRBJ2-5, with 7 bases that match TRBD1. The CDR3 is made up of 14 amino acids. In germline, CDR1 is SGHNT, CDR2 YYREEE (reference sequence). V dropped 7 bases and J dropped 6; count of bases not matched to a gene: 12. Here the CDR3 reads CASERTGSVKTQYF. The CDR3 nucleotides are TGTGCCAGCGAACGGACAGGCTCCGTGAAGACCCAGTACTTC.

The rearrangement uses TRBV7-8 and TRBJ1-4; D unclear. The germline CDR1 and CDR2 sequences are SGHVS and FQNEAQ. V was pared by 4 bases and J by 2 bases, with 11 bases between. The CDR3 has 15 residues. CDR3 protein: CASSSPTETNEKLFF. The CDR3 DNA reads as TGTGCCAGCAGCTCGCCCACGGAGACTAATGAAAAACTGTTTTTT. Looking up the rest from reference TRBV7-8 and TRBJ1-4 gives the full variable domain: GAGVSQSPRYKVAKRGQDVALRCDPISGHVSLFWYQQALGQGPEFLTYFQNEAQLDKSGLPSDRFFAERPEGSVSTLKIQRTQQEDSAVYLCASSSPTETNEKLFFGSGTQLSVL.

The gene calls are TRBV19 and TRBJ1-1, with 8 bases that match TRBD1. Germline-derived CDR1 and CDR2 are LNHDA and SQIVND (reference sequence). The CDR3 length is 14 residues. With V trimmed by 9 bases and J by 0 bases, 6 bases remained unmatched. In DNA form, the CDR3 reads TGTGCCAGCATGCGACAGGGGTTGAACACTGAAGCTTTCTTT. This translates into CASMRQGLNTEAFF.

V gene TRBV7-9 combines with J gene TRBJ1-6, with D unresolved. Germline V gene lookup returns CDR1 SEHNR and CDR2 FQNEAQ (reference sequence). The CDR3 totals 14 residues. The ends were cut back, 2 bases at V and 8 bases at J, with 10 bases in the middle. CDR3 amino acids: CASSLMLSYSPLHF. DNA for the CDR3: TGTGCCAGCAGCTTAATGCTATCTTATTCACCCCTCCACTTT.

This chain connects TRBV7-9 to TRBJ2-5; TRBD1 matches at 8 bases. Per the germline V gene, CDR1 is SEHNR and CDR2 is FQNEAQ (reference sequence). The J segment lost 5 bases and the V segment lost 5 bases, leaving 7 bases of the junction unmatched. The CDR3 consists of 14 residues. This chain's CDR3 is CASSGGRGHETQYF. DNA for the CDR3: TGTGCCAGCAGCGGGGGCAGGGGGCACGAGACCCAGTACTTC.

This clone was counted only a few times. The rearrangement links TRBV18 to TRBJ2-2; 16 bases agree with TRBD2. Germline CDR1 reads KGHSH; CDR2 reads LQKENI. The CDR3 has 17 amino acids. V gave up 0 bases and J gave up 5 bases; unmatched junction bases: 0. CDR3 residues: CASSPPGLAGGTGELFF. CDR3 bases: TGTGCCAGCTCACCACCGGGACTAGCGGGAGGGACCGGGGAGCTGTTTTTT.

V is TRBV19 and J is TRBJ2-1, with a weak D call TRBD2 (7 bases). The CDR3 runs 17 residues. CDR1 is LNHDA, CDR2 SQIVND, per germline (reference sequence). Trimming shortened V by 2 bases and J by 3 bases, and 17 bases separated the two germline ends. The CDR3 nucleotides read TGTGCCAGTAGTATACTCACGGGGGGCCAACACTACAATGAGCAGTTCTTC. It specifies CASSILTGGQHYNEQFF.

The chain employs TRBV7-9 and TRBJ1-1; TRBD1 aligns across 7 bases. CDR3 length equals 14 residues. The germline gives CDR1 SEHNR, CDR2 FQNEAQ (reference sequence). The junction had 7 bases not matched to a gene; V was cut back by 5 bases and J by 4 bases. The CDR3 DNA reads TGTGCCAGCAGCGGCAGGGGGTTCGTCACTGAAGCTTTCTTT. Its translation: CASSGRGFVTEAFF.

The genes are TRBV7-3 and TRBJ2-1; weak D call: TRBD2 (5 bases). The CDR3 extends over 17 amino acids. Trimming took off 2 bases at V and 1 base at J, with 15 bases between the two ends. Per germline, CDR1 SGHTA and CDR2 FQGTGA. The chain's CDR3 is CASSLELGRGSYNEQFF. DNA of the CDR3: TGTGCCAGCAGCTTAGAACTTGGCCGGGGATCCTACAATGAGCAGTTCTTC.

This chain uses TRBV5-1 with TRBJ1-3, with D possibly matching TRBD1 (6 bases). V gave up 0 bases and J gave up 2 bases, with 21 bases separating them. Germline loops: CDR1 SGHRS, CDR2 YFSETQ. The CDR3 has 19 residues. In DNA form, the CDR3 reads TGCGCCAGCAGCTTGGCCCTGGGCGGAGCGGGGGCGACTGGAAACACCATATATTTT. Its translation: CASSLALGGAGATGNTIYF.

This clone was detected only once. CDR3 nucleotide sequence: TGTGCCAGCAGTTTAGGAGTTCCGAATGAAGCTTTCTTT. Its translation is CASSLGVPNEAFF. V is TRBV28 and J is TRBJ1-1; D ambiguous. This CDR3 is 13 amino acids long. The V and J ends lost 2 bases and 7 bases respectively, with 11 bases between them. Germline V gene data show CDR1 as MDHEN and CDR2 as SYDVKM.

The chain couples TRBV5-1 to TRBJ2-3; D is perhaps TRBD1 (6 bases). V shed 1 base and J shed 8 bases, with 11 bases lying between them. From germline, CDR1 is SGHRS and CDR2 YFSETQ. The CDR3 consists of 13 residues. For the CDR3, the DNA is TGCGCCAGCAGCTTGAACAGGGAAGGTACGCAGTATTTT. Protein: CASSLNREGTQYF.